Presented here are 27 T cell receptor beta chains from one specimen sequenced in a study of blood T cell repertoires in COVID-19. Data came from immunoSEQ multiplex PCR; TCRdb stores just in-frame clones and leaves some out. The data show fewer than 90,000 clones, approximately 75% seen once. The sequenced material came from peripheral blood. These receptors all come from a woman of 80 years or more with acute or convalescent COVID-19.

V is TRBV7-2 and J is TRBJ2-2; D remains unclear. Trimming removed 5 bases from V and 6 bases from J, with 22 bases in between. The CDR3 contains 17 residues. From germline, CDR1 is SGHTA and CDR2 FQGNSA. The CDR3 reads CASSPVIAATNAGELFF. The CDR3 DNA follows: TGTGCCAGCAGCCCCGTAATAGCTGCCACAAACGCCGGGGAGCTGTTTTTT.

This chain connects TRBV9 to TRBJ1-1, with 8 positions matching TRBD1. The CDR3 consists of 14 residues. V shed 4 bases and J 4 bases; nucleotides not matched to a gene: 6. CDR1 is SGDLS and CDR2 is YYNGEE in the germline V gene. The CDR3 sequence: CASSKDREGTEAFF. DNA for the CDR3: TGTGCCAGCAGCAAGGACAGGGAGGGCACTGAAGCTTTCTTT.

The rearrangement links TRBV5-1 to TRBJ2-3; tentative D call: TRBD2 (6 bases). Between the trimmed V and J ends, which lost 4 bases and 4 bases, there was a span of 22 bases. CDR1 and CDR2 from the germline V gene are SGHRS and YFSETQ. The CDR3 has 17 residues. CDR3 loop: CASSTGSSGAHSDTQYF. The CDR3 nucleotides read TGCGCCAGCAGCACTGGTAGTAGCGGAGCGCATTCAGATACGCAGTATTTT. The whole variable domain, remainder taken from reference TRBV5-1 and TRBJ2-3, is KAGVTQTPRYLIKTRGQQVTLSCSPISGHRSVSWYQQTPGQGLQFLFEYFSETQRNKGNFPGRFSGRQFSNSRSEMNVSTLELGDSALYLCASSTGSSGAHSDTQYFGPGTRLTVL.

The rearrangement links TRBV11-2 to TRBJ1-1; D call uncertain. Germline V gives CDR1 SGHAT, CDR2 FQNNGV. Trimming shortened V by 4 bases and J by 0 bases, and 15 bases separated the two germline ends. The CDR3 is made up of 16 amino acids. CDR3 sequence reads: CASSSRLRVMNTEAFF. CDR3 nucleotides: TGTGCCAGCAGCTCACGTTTGAGGGTGATGAACACTGAAGCTTTCTTT.

The V call is TRBV3-1 (or the pseudogene TRBV3-2), the J call TRBJ2-7; TRBD1 agrees at 10 bases. Trimming took 4 bases from V and 4 from J; bases not matched to a gene: 4. Germline V lookup: CDR1 LGHDT, CDR2 YNNKEL (reference sequence). This CDR3 is 14 amino acids long. CDR3 sequence (DNA): TGTGCCAGCAGCCTGGGACAGGGGCCGTACGAGCAGTACTTC. It encodes CASSLGQGPYEQYF.

The rearrangement uses TRBV15 and TRBJ1-1, with TRBD1 matching over 7 bases. The trim removed 0 bases at V and 10 bases at J, leaving 11 bases unmatched. There are 15 residues in the CDR3. Germline loops: CDR1 LNHNV, CDR2 YYDKDF (reference sequence). The CDR3 bases are TGTGCCACCAGCAGAGAGTCGATGGGGCAGGGGGTAGCTTTCTTT. This gives the protein CATSRESMGQGVAFF.

The chain carries TRBV5-4 and TRBJ1-3; D is possibly TRBD1 (5 bases). The CDR3 has 13 residues. Germline CDR1 reads SGHNT; CDR2 reads YYREEE (reference sequence). Trimming removed 7 bases from V and 3 bases from J, with 11 bases in between. Here the CDR3 DNA reads TGTGCCAGCGGGACTCCGAGTGGAAACACCATATATTTT. It specifies CASGTPSGNTIYF.

The table lists this clone with a few counts. The chain couples TRBV18 to TRBJ1-5; no definite D call. This CDR3 region has 16 residues. The germline CDR1 and CDR2 sequences are KGHSH and LQKENI. Between the trimmed V and J ends, which lost 3 bases and 1 base, there was a span of 13 bases. The CDR3 sequence is CASSPYGRLSNQPQHF. The DNA of the CDR3 is TGTGCCAGCTCACCCTATGGGAGACTGAGCAATCAGCCCCAGCATTTT. The variable domain in full, completed from reference TRBV18 and TRBJ1-5, reads NAGVMQNPRHLVRRRGQEARLRCSPMKGHSHVYWYRQLPEEGLKFMVYLQKENIIDESGMPKERFSAEFPKEGPSILRIQQVVRGDSAAYFCASSPYGRLSNQPQHFGDGTRLSIL.

The CDR3 here is CASSHGQGSGEQYF. CDR3 DNA: TGTGCCAGCAGCCACGGACAGGGAAGCGGCGAGCAGTACTTC. The chain carries TRBV4-2 and TRBJ2-7; the match to TRBD1 covers 8 bases. The J segment lost 6 bases and the V segment lost 3 bases, leaving 7 bases of the junction unmatched. This CDR3 is 14 amino acids long. Germline CDR1 and CDR2: LGHNA and YNFKEQ.

This clone rates as medium-sized. The rearrangement links TRBV10-3 to TRBJ2-1, with TRBD2 matching 11 bases. The CDR3 is made up of 16 amino acids. V was pared by 2 bases and J by 8 bases, with 8 bases of the junction left unmatched. Germline loops: CDR1 ENHRY, CDR2 SYGVKD. The CDR3 coding sequence is TGTGCCATCAGTGAGCGAGGTAGCGGGGGGGCCTATGAGCAGTTCTTC. It yields the protein CAISERGSGGAYEQFF.

V gene TRBV5-4 combines with J gene TRBJ2-7; D is perhaps TRBD1 (6 bases). V was cut by 0 bases and J by 2 bases, with 15 bases left in between. Germline-derived CDR1 and CDR2 are SGHNT and YYREEE (reference sequence). The CDR3 totals 16 residues. The CDR3 spells CASSLDPVTGPYEQYF. For the CDR3, the DNA is TGTGCCAGCAGCTTGGACCCCGTGACAGGCCCCTACGAGCAGTACTTC.

The sample holds one count of this clone. This rearrangement joins TRBV29-1 to TRBJ2-3, with TRBD2 matching over 9 bases. Germline V CDR1 and CDR2: SQVTM, ANQGSEA. This CDR3 has 15 amino acids. Germline trimming cut 6 bases from V and 3 bases from J; bases unmatched to any gene: 10. The CDR3 is CSVAGASGGTDTQYF. CDR3 nucleotide sequence: TGCAGCGTCGCGGGGGCCAGCGGGGGGACAGATACGCAGTATTTT.

This chain joins TRBV7-9 and TRBJ2-7, with D maybe TRBD1 (6 bases). With 5 bases removed from V and 1 base from J, the gap between germline ends came to 18 bases. The CDR3 covers 16 residues. Germline CDR1 is SEHNR and CDR2 is FQNEAQ (reference sequence). This chain's CDR3 is CASSGPGGFPSYEQYF. The CDR3 nucleotides are TGTGCCAGCAGCGGACCTGGGGGCTTCCCTTCCTACGAGCAGTACTTC. The full variable domain, in which reference TRBV7-9 and TRBJ2-7 provide the parts outside the CDR3, is DTGVSQNPRHKITKRGQNVTFRCDPISEHNRLYWYRQTLGQGPEFLTYFQNEAQLEKSRLLSDRFSAERPKGSFSTLEIQRTEQGDSAMYLCASSGPGGFPSYEQYFGPGTRLTVT.

In its sample, this clone was seen once. The rearrangement links TRBV6-5 to TRBJ1-2; possible D gene TRBD1, 5 bases. CDR1 MNHEY and CDR2 SVGAGI come from the germline V gene. Trimming took off 4 bases at V and 1 base at J, with 13 bases between the two ends. This CDR3 region has 15 residues. The DNA for the CDR3 is TGTGCCAGCAGTTGGGACCCGGGGGTTAACTATGGCTACACCTTC. The encoded protein is CASSWDPGVNYGYTF.

The chain combines TRBV6-2 or TRBV6-3 with TRBJ1-1, with D possibly TRBD1 on 5 matching bases. Germline CDR1 MNHEY, CDR2 SVGEGT. V gave up 2 bases and J gave up 10 bases, with 11 bases separating them. This CDR3 contains 12 residues. The CDR3 sequence is CASSYQGRGAFF. In DNA form, the CDR3 reads TGTGCCAGCAGTTACCAGGGCAGAGGAGCTTTCTTT.

This clone was detected a few times. The rearrangement joins TRBV15 to TRBJ2-7; the match to TRBD2 covers 13 bases. Unmatched junction bases numbered 3, after V lost 4 bases and J lost 3 bases. Germline CDR1 is LNHNV and CDR2 is YYDKDF (reference sequence). The CDR3 spans 15 residues. The CDR3 DNA is TGTGCCACCAGCATAGGACTAGCGGGGGACTACGAGCAGTACTTC. Its protein is CATSIGLAGDYEQYF.

This clone has just one count. This chain connects TRBV7-2 to TRBJ2-1, with 15 bases that match TRBD2. This CDR3 is 14 amino acids long. V shed 4 bases and J 13 bases; nucleotides not matched to a gene: 5. From germline, CDR1 is SGHTA and CDR2 FQGNSA. The CDR3 region is CASSSLGLAGGQFF. As DNA, the CDR3 is TGTGCCAGCAGCTCATTGGGACTAGCGGGGGGACAGTTCTTC.

This chain joins TRBV10-1 and TRBJ1-6; D uncertain. Per the germline V gene, CDR1 is WNHNN and CDR2 is SYGVQD (reference sequence). Trimming took 0 bases from V and 0 from J, leaving 12 bases between them. The CDR3 is 18 amino acids. CDR3: CASSESTTSPSYNSPLHF. The CDR3 DNA reads as TGCGCCAGCAGTGAGTCCACGACATCCCCCTCCTATAATTCACCCCTCCACTTT.

This chain links TRBV29-1 with TRBJ1-1; no clear D gene. Looked up from germline, CDR1 is SQVTM and CDR2 is ANQGSEA. Trimming removed 4 bases at V and 2 bases at J, with 11 bases between. The CDR3 is 13 residues long. CDR3 DNA: TGCAGCGTTGCCATGGCAGAAAACACTGAAGCTTTCTTT. This translates into CSVAMAENTEAFF.

The V and J genes are TRBV14 and TRBJ2-1; 9 bases agree with TRBD2. This CDR3 spans 16 amino acids. V shed 4 bases, J shed 5 bases, and the junction held 9 bases outside the gene matches. The V gene's germline CDR1 is SGHDN and CDR2 FVKESK. CDR3 protein: CASSPRWSGGNNEQFF. The CDR3 DNA is TGTGCCAGCAGCCCTAGGTGGAGCGGGGGGAACAATGAGCAGTTCTTC.

This chain uses TRBV3-1 (or the pseudogene TRBV3-2) with TRBJ1-1; TRBD1 might be the D (5 bases). This CDR3 spans 14 amino acids. Trimming took off 6 bases at V and 5 bases at J, with 16 bases between the two ends. Germline V gene sequence: CDR1 LGHDT, CDR2 YNNKEL (reference sequence). Here the CDR3 reads CASSSSGGGTEAFF. The CDR3 DNA reads TGTGCCAGCAGTTCTTCCGGGGGAGGAACTGAAGCTTTCTTT.

V usage is TRBV18 and J usage is TRBJ1-5, with TRBD1 matching 7 bases. The J segment lost 6 bases and the V segment lost 0 bases, leaving 8 bases of the junction unmatched. Germline CDR1 KGHSH, CDR2 LQKENI. The CDR3 loop spans 16 amino acids. The CDR3 coding sequence is TGTGCCAGCTCACCACCTCACTCGGCAGGGGGTCAGCCCCAGCATTTT. Amino acid sequence: CASSPPHSAGGQPQHF. Full variable domain (missing parts from reference TRBV18 and TRBJ1-5): NAGVMQNPRHLVRRRGQEARLRCSPMKGHSHVYWYRQLPEEGLKFMVYLQKENIIDESGMPKERFSAEFPKEGPSILRIQQVVRGDSAAYFCASSPPHSAGGQPQHFGDGTRLSIL.

The chain employs TRBV9 and TRBJ2-5; the match to TRBD2 covers 12 bases. Per germline, CDR1 SGDLS and CDR2 YYNGEE. There are 18 residues in the CDR3. Trimming removed 0 bases from V and 0 bases from J; junction bases left unmatched: 6. For the CDR3, the DNA is TGTGCCAGCAGCGTAGAGGCTAGCGGGGGGGCGTACCAAGAGACCCAGTACTTC. This codes for CASSVEASGGAYQETQYF.

The rearrangement uses TRBV6-1 and TRBJ2-1; D possibly corresponds to TRBD1 (6 bases). Germline V gives CDR1 MNHNS, CDR2 SASEGT. The CDR3 length is 16 residues. V lost 3 bases and J lost 2, with 14 bases in between. The CDR3 is CASSDLGGQAYNEQFF. CDR3 nucleotide sequence: TGTGCCAGCAGTGATCTAGGGGGTCAAGCCTACAATGAGCAGTTCTTC.

The chain uses TRBV5-5 and TRBJ1-4; D perhaps matches TRBD1 (5 bases). The CDR3 extends over 14 amino acids. In germline, CDR1 is SGHKS, CDR2 YYEKEE (reference sequence). Trimming took off 4 bases at V and 11 bases at J, with 18 bases between the two ends. CDR3: CASSTFNTGDKLFF. The DNA for the CDR3 is TGTGCCAGCAGCACATTCAATACAGGAGACAAACTGTTTTTT.

This clone was picked up a small number of times. The rearrangement joins TRBV6-5 to TRBJ1-2, with D maybe TRBD1 (5 bases). The CDR3 is 15 amino acids. Trimming shortened V by 5 bases and J by 5 bases, and 18 bases separated the two germline ends. Germline assignment: CDR1 MNHEY and CDR2 SVGAGI. The CDR3, as DNA: TGTGCCAGCAGTCCCTCAGGCAGGGAGGTATATGGCTACACCTTC. Translation: CASSPSGREVYGYTF.

The rearrangement joins TRBV18 to TRBJ1-2, with D perhaps TRBD1 (5 bases). This CDR3 region has 16 residues. The germline V gene has CDR1 KGHSH and CDR2 LQKENI. The V end was cut by 3 bases, the J end by 3 bases, with 17 bases between. CDR3 sequence reads: CASSPRTPPGHYGYTF. CDR3 coding DNA: TGTGCCAGCTCACCTCGGACACCTCCAGGACACTATGGCTACACCTTC.